The T cell receptor beta chain under discussion was sequenced for a study of blood T cells in healthy people across ages. Concerning this clonotype: Its specificity is not known.

A second PCR, run for roughly 7 to 12 cycles, used a sample-barcoded 5' primer plus a J-beta primer mix. A single record per CDR3 protein comes from TCRdb applying MiXCR to the 5' RACE reads. The sample includes about 1,400,000 distinct CDR3 sequences, about 43% of them seen just once. Germline-derived CDR1 and CDR2 are SEHNR and FQNEAQ (reference sequence). The CDR3 loop spans 14 amino acids. The V and J ends lost 5 bases and 5 bases respectively, with 13 bases between them. Study-level points and caveats: One million T cells yielded diversity estimates that were considered underestimates. CMV infection status of these donors was not known. Long-lived donors exceeded aged donors in naive CD4+ cells and diversity. Diversity of TCR beta per million T cells declined in a roughly linear way with age.

The sequence derives from a woman younger than 35 in good health. The sample comprised blood. The chain joins TRBV7-9 to TRBJ1-5, with unresolved D. For the CDR3, the DNA is TGTGCCAGCAGCGATGACGGGATTGATCAGCCCCAGCATTTT. This codes for CASSDDGIDQPQHF.